This T cell receptor (beta chain) was captured in a study of blood T cell repertoires in COVID-19. About the research overall: The United States, Italy and Spain supplied acute and convalescent COVID-19 samples.

This CDR3 contains 14 residues. Germline-derived CDR1 and CDR2 are SGHRS and YFSETQ. Deletions cut 2 bases from V and 11 bases from J, with 19 bases between. Source study methods: Amplification with reference gene primers provided the estimates of nucleated cell counts. Profiled with immunoSEQ multiplex PCR; TCRdb holds only in-frame clones, not every one. V and J calls and clone size are as listed in that table; D and trimming were resolved from the DNA. The sample includes around 170,000 clones, about 81% of them seen just once. This chain uses TRBV5-1 with TRBJ1-1; possibly TRBD1 for D (6 bases). Sequenced material: peripheral blood. This TCR was sampled from a man under 40 with active or convalescent COVID-19. The CDR3 reads CASSFRGGKRDAFF. CDR3 coding DNA: TGCGCCAGCAGCTTCCGGGGGGGCAAAAGGGACGCTTTCTTT.